This record concerns one TCR beta chain sequence. Its binding antigen is unknown. No base quality information exists; no much larger clone differs at one position. The CD4+ T-LGLL patients were recruited through hematology units in Padova (Italy), Helsinki (Finland) and Shinshu (Japan). Depending on what sample material was available, patient samples were either unselected PBMC or bead-purified CD4+, CD4+CD8+, CD57+ or CD56+ fractions. Somatic STAT5B mutation profiles obtained by deep amplicon sequencing of the same DNA used for patient TCRbeta data were integrated with the patient TCRbeta data. All TCR-sequenced material derived from peripheral blood: patient blood samples and healthy donor buffy coats. Peripheral blood mononuclear cells were isolated by Ficoll-Hypaque gradient centrifugation. The Gentra Puregene Cell and Tissue kit was used to extract genomic DNA, and a Qubit 2.0 fluorometer was used to measure the amount of genomic DNA.

The data originate from a study of STAT5B mutations in CD4+ large granular lymphocyte leukemia (dated by TCRdb to the early 2020s). For context, the study as a whole: When cryopreserved patient cells were available, CD8+ cells were depleted as a first step, and selection with anti-CD4 microbeads followed. The study compared the TCRbeta repertoires of patients with CD4+ T-cell large granular lymphocyte leukemia against those of healthy blood donors. Flow cytometry performed on FACSCanto II or FACSVerse showed that the purified fractions had more than 95% purity among lymphocytes.

Findings and caveats that apply to the study as a whole: The data were not HLA-matched, and the higher clonality in CD4+ T-LGLL than in CD8+ T-LGLL could be due to the relatively small sample size. Heterogeneous cell sources were used for patients, and only six or seven CD4-sorted patient samples were included in the clonality comparison with healthy controls. TRBV06-family usage was enriched among the top patient clones (8/27) compared with healthy controls (2/35). Compared with healthy CD4+ repertoires, CD4-sorted patient repertoires appeared more clonal, and this difference remained even after the putative leukemic clones were removed. Main leukemic clonotypes were private to each patient, although 25% to 30% appeared at low frequency in other patients' non-leukemic repertoires.

TCRbeta rearrangements were sequenced from genomic DNA using the immunoSEQ assay at survey resolution. The source study handled its data this way. Clonotypes making up more than 5% of the repertoire were considered putative leukemic clones, giving 50 to 65 such clones in under 30 patients. A lowest detectable productive clonotype frequency of 2.59 x 10-5 was observed in the TCR sequencing data. Only productive TCRbeta rearrangements, defined as complete and in-frame sequences, were included in the analyses. Simpson clonality, calculated in the immunoSEQ Analyzer version 3.0, was used as the measure of sample clonality. Based on frequency, clones were grouped as very rare, small, medium, large (1-20%) or hyperexpanded (>20%). Generation probabilities were estimated with OLGA 1.2.3, V-gene circos plots were made with VDJtools, specificities were searched in VDJdb, and CDR3 motifs were identified with GLIPH. TCRdb obtained this table from immuneACCESS and retained in-frame rearrangements with V and J assigned. These tables miss some clones; where compared with another copy, unresolved V genes account for less than half of the shortfall, and the remainder is unexplained. From that table come the V and J calls and clone size; the DNA was used to work out D and trimming. The sample table contains fewer than 2,000 clones; only one count was recorded for roughly 80% of them. The top ten clonotypes cover roughly 90% of the sample.

CDR1 and CDR2 were assigned from the germline V gene (reference sequence) as PRHDT and FYEKMQ. Compared with germline, V lacks 1 base and J lacks 7 bases; bases without a gene match: 9. The CDR3, from cysteine to phenylalanine, totals 16 residues. The CDR3 DNA has 48 bases and is translated from base 1. The sample taken for sequencing was PBMCs. This sequence was found in a woman aged 70-85 years with CD4+ T-cell large granular lymphocyte leukemia. The chain is encoded by TRBV13 joined to TRBJ2-1; TRBD2 lines up with 8 middle nucleotides. CDR3 protein: CASSLVAAGDLNEQFF. The sequenced DNA: TGTGCCAGCAGCTTAGTAGCAGCGGGGGATCTAAATGAGCAGTTCTTC.